The T cell receptor beta chain under discussion was sequenced for a study of human T cells and chemical hapten exposure. Study-wide context: All patients underwent weekly scalp dosing with diphenylcyclopropenone for the full approximately 25-week study.

This clonotype appeared many times. The antigen is undetermined. The CDR3 totals 13 residues. V lost 5 bases, J lost 3 bases, and 12 bases lay in between. Per germline, CDR1 SGHRS and CDR2 YFSETQ. Findings and limits, study-wide: Counts of TCRs above 1 in 1000 frequency stayed unchanged with DPC sensitization. Patch test score showed a positive correlation with PT1 expanded TCR counts.

TCRdb analysed the RACE reads with MiXCR anew, one entry per CDR3 protein. The table shows approximately 400,000 distinct CDR3 sequences, with roughly 4.6% occurring only once. Time point specified: pre-sensitization, week 0. Treatment defined: therapeutic diphenylcyclopropenone sensitization with weekly scalp DPC. The clonotype was recovered from a woman between 45 and 65 years old with alopecia areata. Some clones in this sample may be carry-over from other donors' samples. The chain employs TRBV5-1 and TRBJ2-7; D remains unclear. Sequencing used whole blood, obtained in connection with sensitization to the hapten diphenylcyclopropenone (DPC). CDR3 sequence reads: CASRPPGSYEQYF. Written as DNA, the CDR3 is TGCGCCAGCAGACCCCCGGGCAGCTACGAGCAGTACTTC.